This T cell receptor (beta chain) was obtained from a study of cytomegalovirus exposure and HLA in healthy donors. Study-wide results and limits: There were some public TCRs occurring in many donors, but most TCR sequences were rare. It was only CMV serostatus that was available as immune exposure information. Earlier findings revealed that most TCR beta V segments proved productive either about 87% or about 30% of the time.

The PCR ran on 60 Vbeta and 13 Jbeta primers. TCRdb keeps only in-frame clones here, not all; method: immunoSEQ multiplex PCR. Among more than 80,000 clones listed, around nine tenths were seen once. For this clone: Its specificity is not known.

The CDR3 contains 14 residues. Per germline, CDR1 SNHLY and CDR2 FYNNEI. V was trimmed by 1 base and J by 2 bases, leaving 7 bases between them. This cohort consisted of healthy bone marrow donors. The genes are TRBV2 and TRBJ2-3, with D uncertain. Specimen: PBMCs. This receptor was obtained from a young man in good health and CMV-seropositive. Here the CDR3 DNA reads TGTGCCAGCAGTGAAGGTCAGGACACAGATACGCAGTATTTT. Its protein product is CASSEGQDTDTQYF.